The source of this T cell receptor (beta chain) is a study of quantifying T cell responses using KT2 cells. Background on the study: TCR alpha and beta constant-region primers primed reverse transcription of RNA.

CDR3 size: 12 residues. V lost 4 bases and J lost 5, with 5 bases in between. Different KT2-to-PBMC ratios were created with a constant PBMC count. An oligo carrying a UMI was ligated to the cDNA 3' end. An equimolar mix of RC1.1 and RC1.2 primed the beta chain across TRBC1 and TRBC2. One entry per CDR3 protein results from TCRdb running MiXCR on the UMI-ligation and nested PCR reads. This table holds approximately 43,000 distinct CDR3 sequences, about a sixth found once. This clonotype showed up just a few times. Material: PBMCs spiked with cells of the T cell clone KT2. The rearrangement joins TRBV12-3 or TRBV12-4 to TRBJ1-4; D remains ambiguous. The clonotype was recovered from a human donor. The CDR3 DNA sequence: TGTGCCAGCAGTTCAAACAATGAAAAACTGTTTTTT. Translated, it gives CASSSNNEKLFF.